This TCR beta chain comes out of a study of beta chain features in type 1 diabetes. The study's findings and limits: In comparison with healthy donors, patients had naive, central memory and Treg TCRB repertoires that appeared more similar. More deletions and fewer insertions at VDJ junctions were seen in type 1 diabetes patients.

The CDR3 spans 15 residues. Germline CDR1 is MNHNS and CDR2 is SASEGT. The V end was cut by 1 base, the J end by 8 bases, with 14 bases between. On this clone itself: Its target is unknown.

Every bit of the isolated RNA underwent reverse transcription, so sequencing read expressed TCRB transcripts. Only in-frame clones appear in the TCRdb table, and some are missing; sequencing was by immunoSEQ multiplex PCR. The sample carries over 700,000 clones, about a sixth recorded once. One heparinised blood draw averaging about 120 mL was given by each donor. CD45RO/CCR7/CD25/CD127/CD95/CD27 separated CD4+ naive, central memory, regulatory and stem cell-like memory cells by sorting. This chain uses TRBV6-1 with TRBJ1-4; D is undetermined. The TCR comes from a woman aged 18-35 years in good health. Specimen: naive CD4+ T cells from blood. The CDR3 nucleotides are TGTGCCAGCAGTGAAGATTTGAACGGGAGGGAAAAACTGTTTTTT. This translates into CASSEDLNGREKLFF.